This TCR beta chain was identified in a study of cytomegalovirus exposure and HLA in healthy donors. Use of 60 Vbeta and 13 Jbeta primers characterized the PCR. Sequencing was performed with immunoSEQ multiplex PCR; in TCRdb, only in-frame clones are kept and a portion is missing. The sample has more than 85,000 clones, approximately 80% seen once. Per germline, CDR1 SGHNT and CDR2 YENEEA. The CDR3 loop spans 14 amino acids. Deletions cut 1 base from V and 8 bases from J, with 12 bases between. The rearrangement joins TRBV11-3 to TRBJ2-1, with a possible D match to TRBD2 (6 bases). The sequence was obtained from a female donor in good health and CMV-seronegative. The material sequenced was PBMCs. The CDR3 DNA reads TGTGCCAGCAGCTTAGGGCTCAGGAGGGATGAGCAGTTCTTC. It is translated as CASSLGLRRDEQFF.